The source of this TCR beta chain is a study of blood T cell repertoires in COVID-19. Repertoires were generated with immunoSEQ multiplex PCR, while TCRdb's copy carries only in-frame clones and drops some. The sample shows around 150,000 clones, about 83% of them seen only once. CDR3 length: 16 residues. Unmatched junction bases numbered 3, after V lost 0 bases and J lost 1 base. Per the germline V gene, CDR1 is MGHRA and CDR2 is YSYEKL. The chain is built from TRBV4-1 and TRBJ2-3; 8 bases fit TRBD1. This sequence originates from a man aged 45-65 years with acute or convalescent COVID-19. The specimen was peripheral blood. The CDR3 spells CASSQEGGQGTDTQYF. CDR3 nucleotide sequence: TGCGCCAGCAGCCAAGAAGGGGGACAGGGCACAGATACGCAGTATTTT.